Sequencing of this T cell receptor (beta chain) was carried out in a study of identical twins. Regarding the study as a whole: Reduced insertions were recorded for abundant cord blood beta clonotypes, with no such pattern in memory repertoires.

The CDR3 loop spans 17 amino acids. Trimming removed 1 base from V and 7 bases from J, with 23 bases in between. Looked up from germline, CDR1 is DFQATT and CDR2 is SNEGSKA (reference sequence). On this clonotype: What it binds is not known.

MiXCR, run by TCRdb on the 5' RACE reads, gives a single entry per CDR3 protein. The table lists over 250,000 distinct CDR3 sequences, nearly 9.5% of them singletons, with approximately 6.6% in the top ten. Separately, the same data were catalogued under a study of yellow fever vaccine responses in identical twins. That paper adds: In identical twins, vaccine T cell responses appeared partly shared and partly individual.

The sequence was obtained from a woman aged 18-29 years in good health. The sample taken for sequencing was CD8+ T cells sorted from blood. This chain connects TRBV20-1 to TRBJ2-1; D perhaps matches TRBD2 (6 bases). CDR3 DNA: TGCAGTGCTAGAGTTACCCTTACGGAGGGCCTTTATAATGAGCAGTTCTTC. Its protein is CSARVTLTEGLYNEQFF.